The next 8 T cell receptor beta chains were all read from a single sample in a study of T cell changes during pregnancy in multiple sclerosis. The assay was immunoSEQ multiplex PCR, and TCRdb's table has in-frame clones only and misses some. The sample holds more than 60,000 clones, about 91% seen once. Material: peripheral blood, obtained before pregnancy. These receptors all stem from a female donor with multiple sclerosis, enrolled in a pregnancy study.

This chain connects TRBV4-2 to TRBJ1-2; 11 bases line up with TRBD1. Germline-derived CDR1 and CDR2 are LGHNA and YNFKEQ. The CDR3 has 16 residues. With V trimmed by 0 bases and J by 2 bases, 2 bases remained unmatched. As DNA, the CDR3 is TGTGCCAGCAGCCAAGAAGGGACAGGGGGGAACTATGGCTACACCTTC. Translated, it gives CASSQEGTGGNYGYTF.

The rearrangement links TRBV27 to TRBJ2-5, with a possible D match to TRBD1 (5 bases). The germline CDR1 and CDR2 sequences are MNHEY and SMNVEV (reference sequence). The CDR3 has 13 amino acids. Deletions cut 3 bases from V and 7 bases from J, with 12 bases between. In DNA, the CDR3 is TGTGCCAGCAGTTTTAGGGGCGTCGGGACCCAGTACTTC. As protein: CASSFRGVGTQYF.

The chain has TRBV7-3 and TRBJ2-1; 7 positions agree with TRBD2. This CDR3 region has 15 residues. V lost 6 bases and J lost 5; bases outside the gene matches: 10. Germline CDR1 reads SGHTA; CDR2 reads FQGTGA. The CDR3 nucleotides are TGTGCCAGCAGTAACCCAGGGAGGGGTAACAATGAGCAGTTCTTC. Protein product: CASSNPGRGNNEQFF. The whole variable domain, remainder taken from reference TRBV7-3 and TRBJ2-1, is GAGVSQTPSNKVTEKGKYVELRCDPISGHTALYWYRQSLGQGPEFLIYFQGTGAADDSGLPNDRFFAVRPEGSVSTLKIQRTERGDSAVYLCASSNPGRGNNEQFFGPGTRLTVL.

The gene calls are TRBV19 and TRBJ1-3; tentative D call: TRBD1 (6 bases). Germline V gene lookup returns CDR1 LNHDA and CDR2 SQIVND (reference sequence). V lost 5 bases to trimming and J lost 0 bases, with 17 bases between them. The CDR3 is 17 amino acids. The CDR3 loop reads CASSWRGQPSSGNTIYF. For the CDR3, the DNA is TGTGCCAGTAGTTGGAGAGGACAGCCGAGCTCTGGAAACACCATATATTTT. Using reference TRBV19 and TRBJ1-3 for the parts outside the CDR3, the full variable domain is DGGITQSPKYLFRKEGQNVTLSCEQNLNHDAMYWYRQDPGQGLRLIYYSQIVNDFQKGDIAEGYSVSREKKESFPLTVTSAQKNPTAFYLCASSWRGQPSSGNTIYFGEGSWLTVV.

The chain employs TRBV29-1 and TRBJ1-3, with a tentative D call TRBD1 (5 bases). Germline V CDR1 and CDR2: SQVTM, ANQGSEA. Trimming took 5 bases from V and 2 from J, leaving 16 bases between them. This CDR3 contains 15 residues. In DNA form, the CDR3 reads TGCAGCGTTACACGGCGGGAAGGGGCTGGAAACACCATATATTTT. Translated: CSVTRREGAGNTIYF.

This chain's CDR3 is CASSPREGLNTEAFF. The CDR3 DNA reads TGTGCCAGCTCACCCCGGGAGGGCTTGAACACTGAAGCTTTCTTT. The V gene is TRBV18, the J gene TRBJ1-1; D not certain. The CDR3 loop spans 15 amino acids. CDR1 is KGHSH and CDR2 is LQKENI in the germline V gene. Deletions cut 3 bases from V and 0 bases from J, with 11 bases between. Looking up the rest from reference TRBV18 and TRBJ1-1 gives the full variable domain: NAGVMQNPRHLVRRRGQEARLRCSPMKGHSHVYWYRQLPEEGLKFMVYLQKENIIDESGMPKERFSAEFPKEGPSILRIQQVVRGDSAAYFCASSPREGLNTEAFFGQGTRLTVV.

This clone has at least ten counts. This chain connects TRBV27 to TRBJ2-2, with TRBD2 identical over 15 bases. V trimming: 6 bases; J trimming: 4 bases; junction bases outside the gene matches: 6. CDR3 length: 17 amino acids. Per the germline V gene, CDR1 is MNHEY and CDR2 is SMNVEV (reference sequence). Here the CDR3 DNA reads TGTGCCAGCAGGCGTGGACTAGCGGGGGGGCGCACCGGGGAGCTGTTTTTT. Its protein product is CASRRGLAGGRTGELFF.

This chain links TRBV9 with TRBJ2-5; 13 nucleotides align to TRBD2. With V trimmed by 4 bases and J by 3 bases, 3 bases remained unmatched. CDR1 and CDR2 (germline): SGDLS, YYNGEE. The CDR3 is made up of 15 amino acids. CDR3 in DNA: TGTGCCAGCAGCCCCGGACTAGCGGGGGAAGAGACCCAGTACTTC. Encoded protein: CASSPGLAGEETQYF.